One sample yielded the 20 T cell receptor beta chains listed below, sequenced in a study of blood T cell repertoires in COVID-19. Repertoires were generated with immunoSEQ multiplex PCR, while TCRdb's copy carries only in-frame clones and drops some. The sample has about 47,000 clones; about four fifths are singletons. The material sequenced was peripheral blood. These receptors came from a man aged 55 to 70 with acute or convalescent COVID-19.

The J gene is TRBJ1-6, the V gene TRBV14, with D possibly matching TRBD1 (6 bases). The V and J ends lost 3 bases and 7 bases respectively, with 13 bases between them. Germline CDR1 and CDR2: SGHDN and FVKESK. The CDR3 has 15 amino acids. The CDR3 DNA reads TGTGCCAGCAGCCAGGGCGGACAGCTAAATTCACCCCTCCACTTT. Residues: CASSQGGQLNSPLHF.

This clone has a single count. The gene calls are TRBV6-2 or TRBV6-3 and TRBJ1-2; D not certain. The germline V gene encodes CDR1 MNHEY and CDR2 SVGEGT. There are 13 residues in the CDR3. Trimming left V 2 bases short and J 4 bases short, with 8 bases between. The CDR3 loop reads CASSYGEGYGYTF. The CDR3 DNA is TGTGCCAGCAGTTACGGAGAGGGCTATGGCTACACCTTC.

The chain uses TRBV6-6 and TRBJ2-5; weak D call: TRBD2 (7 bases). The V gene's germline CDR1 is MNHNY and CDR2 SVGAGI (reference sequence). The CDR3 extends over 14 amino acids. V was pared by 0 bases and J by 5 bases, with 10 bases between. The CDR3, as DNA: TGTGCCAGCAGTTACTCGGCGGGGGCTGAGACCCAGTACTTC. As protein: CASSYSAGAETQYF.

The rearrangement uses TRBV11-2 and TRBJ1-6; D not certain. This CDR3 is built from 13 residues. Trimming left V 0 bases short and J 9 bases short, with 6 bases between. Germline V gene lookup returns CDR1 SGHAT and CDR2 FQNNGV. CDR3 region: CASSLDSVSPLHF. The CDR3 region has the DNA TGTGCCAGCAGCTTAGATTCGGTTTCACCCCTCCACTTT.

J is TRBJ2-5 and V is TRBV9, with TRBD2 as a possible D gene (6 bases). From germline, CDR1 is SGDLS and CDR2 YYNGEE. The CDR3 is made up of 16 amino acids. The germline V and J ends were trimmed by 5 bases and 1 base, with 18 bases remaining between them. CDR3 DNA sequence: TGTGCCAGCAGTTCATTTGGGGGGTCTGTCCAAGAGACCCAGTACTTC. This sequence encodes CASSSFGGSVQETQYF.

V is TRBV4-1 and J is TRBJ1-3; maybe TRBD1 (5 bases). This CDR3 is 15 amino acids long. Trimming cost V 0 bases and J 3 bases, with 9 bases left between them. In germline, CDR1 is MGHRA, CDR2 YSYEKL. CDR3 DNA sequence: TGCGCCAGCAGCCAAGATTTCAGGGTTGGAAACACCATATATTTT. Protein: CASSQDFRVGNTIYF.

The V and J genes are TRBV9 and TRBJ1-2; the D gene is possibly TRBD1 (5 bases). The CDR3 has 15 amino acids. Germline V gene sequence: CDR1 SGDLS, CDR2 YYNGEE. Deletions cut 3 bases from V and 4 bases from J, with 16 bases between. The CDR3 bases are TGTGCCAGCAGCGGAGATCCCACAGGTCCCTATGGCTACACCTTC. Translating gives CASSGDPTGPYGYTF.

This chain joins TRBV19 and TRBJ2-2, with 7 bases identical to TRBD1. Germline CDR1 is LNHDA and CDR2 is SQIVND (reference sequence). V shed 4 bases, J shed 0 bases, and the junction held 8 bases outside the gene matches. CDR3 length: 17 amino acids. The CDR3 is CASSKPRTGANTGELFF. The CDR3 DNA is TGTGCCAGTAGTAAGCCTCGGACAGGCGCGAACACCGGGGAGCTGTTTTTT.

CDR3 sequence (DNA): TGTGCCATCAGCGAGGGGGGGGGAAGGGCACCCCTCCACTTT. It yields the protein CAISEGGGRAPLHF. The V call is TRBV10-3, the J call TRBJ1-6, with D possibly matching TRBD1 (6 bases). V lost 6 bases and J 11 bases, leaving 17 bases between the germline ends. Germline CDR1 ENHRY, CDR2 SYGVKD. The CDR3 consists of 14 residues.

The count of this clone is one. Other DNA sequences in this specimen translate into the identical CDR3. The J gene is TRBJ1-2, the V gene TRBV12-3 or TRBV12-4; 8 bases map to TRBD1. Trimming at V came to 3 bases and at J to 5 bases, leaving 2 bases not matched to a gene. This CDR3 contains 13 residues. Here the CDR3 DNA reads TGTGCCAGCAGTTTCCGACAGGGGTATGGCTACACCTTC. It translates to CASSFRQGYGYTF.

The V and J genes are TRBV5-1 and TRBJ2-1, with unresolved D. Germline V gene lookup returns CDR1 SGHRS and CDR2 YFSETQ. V was pared by 0 bases and J by 10 bases, with 11 bases between. The CDR3 spans 13 residues. The CDR3 coding sequence is TGCGCCAGCAGCTTGGGGCCGGGTTCGGAGCAGTTCTTC. As protein: CASSLGPGSEQFF.

The chain carries TRBV6-4 and TRBJ2-3, with D perhaps matching TRBD2 (5 bases). Germline V CDR1 and CDR2: MRHNA, SNTAGT. The CDR3 is 18 amino acids. The ends were cut back, 3 bases at V and 0 bases at J, with 19 bases in the middle. The CDR3 DNA reads as TGTGCCAGCAGTGAGTTTTTGGAGGCAAGACTAAGCACAGATACGCAGTATTTT. Protein product: CASSEFLEARLSTDTQYF.

The V call is TRBV14, the J call TRBJ2-7, with D tentatively TRBD2 (7 bases). Germline values: CDR1 SGHDN, CDR2 FVKESK. V was pared by 1 base and J by 2 bases, with 12 bases between. The CDR3 covers 15 residues. CDR3: CASSQGGGGAYEQYF. The CDR3 coding sequence is TGTGCCAGCAGCCAAGGAGGGGGGGGTGCCTACGAGCAGTACTTC.

The chain links TRBV11-1 to TRBJ2-2; 7 bases are a match to TRBD2. There are 16 residues in the CDR3. With V trimmed by 5 bases and J by 1 base, 7 bases remained unmatched. Germline V gene sequence: CDR1 SGHAT, CDR2 FQDESV (reference sequence). The DNA for the CDR3 is TGTGCCAGCAGCCTGGGAGGGACGGGGAACACCGGGGAGCTGTTTTTT. Protein product: CASSLGGTGNTGELFF.

The V and J genes are TRBV11-2 and TRBJ2-5; the D gene is possibly TRBD2 (5 bases). Germline CDR1 reads SGHAT; CDR2 reads FQNNGV. The ends were cut back, 5 bases at V and 0 bases at J, with 13 bases in the middle. This CDR3 region has 15 residues. The CDR3 DNA follows: TGTGCCAGCAGCCAACTACTAGTGAACCAAGAGACCCAGTACTTC. Its translation: CASSQLLVNQETQYF.

This chain uses TRBV19 with TRBJ2-7; 10 positions match TRBD1. With 6 bases clipped from V and 6 bases from J, the junction kept 8 bases outside the gene matches. CDR3 size: 14 residues. Germline lookup yields CDR1 LNHDA and CDR2 SQIVND (reference sequence). For the CDR3, the DNA is TGTGCCAGTAGCCGCGGACAGGGGGTAGGCGAGCAGTACTTC. Its translation: CASSRGQGVGEQYF.

The chain joins TRBV18 to TRBJ2-5; no firm D call. With 8 bases removed from V and 2 bases from J, the gap between germline ends came to 15 bases. Germline assignment: CDR1 KGHSH and CDR2 LQKENI. This CDR3 spans 14 amino acids. The CDR3 DNA sequence: TGTGCCAGCAAACCGTATGGGCAGCAAGAGACCCAGTACTTC. Protein product: CASKPYGQQETQYF.

The rearrangement joins TRBV27 to TRBJ2-7; 13 bases agree with TRBD2. This CDR3 is 15 amino acids long. Per germline, CDR1 MNHEY and CDR2 SMNVEV (reference sequence). V gave up 5 bases and J gave up 2 bases; unmatched junction bases: 3. The CDR3 region is CASSITSGGAYEQYF. In nucleotides, the CDR3 is TGTGCCAGCAGTATCACTAGCGGGGGGGCCTACGAGCAGTACTTC.

This chain joins TRBV7-6 and TRBJ1-1; D is undetermined. This CDR3 is 13 amino acids long. The germline gives CDR1 SGHVS, CDR2 FNYEAQ. With 3 bases removed from V and 1 base from J, the gap between germline ends came to 6 bases. CDR3 DNA sequence: TGTGCCAGCAGCTTGACATCGAACACTGAAGCTTTCTTT. It translates to CASSLTSNTEAFF.

V is TRBV9 and J is TRBJ2-5; 7 bases are a match to TRBD1. Losses at the gene ends were 3 bases for V and 1 base for J; bases not matched to a gene: 3. The germline V gene encodes CDR1 SGDLS and CDR2 YYNGEE. The CDR3 has 14 residues. Written as DNA, the CDR3 is TGTGCCAGCAGCGCACAGGGGACCCAAGAGACCCAGTACTTC. This codes for CASSAQGTQETQYF.